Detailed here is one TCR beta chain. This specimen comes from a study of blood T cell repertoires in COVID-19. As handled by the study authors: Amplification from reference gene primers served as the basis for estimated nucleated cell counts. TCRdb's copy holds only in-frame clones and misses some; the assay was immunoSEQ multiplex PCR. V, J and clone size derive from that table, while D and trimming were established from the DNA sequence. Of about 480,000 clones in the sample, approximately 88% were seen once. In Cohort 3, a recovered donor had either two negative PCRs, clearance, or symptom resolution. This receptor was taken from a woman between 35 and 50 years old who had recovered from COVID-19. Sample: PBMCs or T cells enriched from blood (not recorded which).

The CDR3 spells CASSLGKGRWDYGYTF. DNA of the CDR3: TGTGCCAGCAGCTTAGGAAAGGGGCGATGGGACTATGGCTACACCTTC. The chain recombines TRBV11-3 with TRBJ1-2, with D tentatively TRBD1 (5 bases). The CDR3 spans 16 residues. Germline lookup yields CDR1 SGHNT and CDR2 YENEEA. V lost 1 base and J 3 bases, leaving 15 bases between the germline ends.